This T cell receptor (beta chain) was profiled in a study of cytomegalovirus exposure and HLA in healthy donors. Looking at the study overall: Earlier findings included about 120 million unique TCR beta sequences obtained from roughly 200 million T cells. Of roughly 400 genotyped donors, roughly 81% grouped in the Caucasian-associated ancestry cluster.

The study ran its PCR with 60 Vbeta and 13 Jbeta primers. TCRdb keeps only in-frame clones here, not all; method: immunoSEQ multiplex PCR. The table lists about 150,000 clones, roughly 84% of them singletons. This clone was counted a few times. Its target is unknown. General study findings and limits: About 87% or about 30% of the time was how often most TCR beta V segments were productive, according to an earlier analysis. The authors later linked a missense DCLRE1C variant to TCR beta V- and J-gene trimming.

V was clipped by 2 bases and J by 6 bases, with 14 bases between them. CDR3 size: 14 residues. Germline V gene data show CDR1 as SGHTS and CDR2 as YDEGEE. The sequence came from a boy aged 2 to 10 in good health and CMV-seronegative. This sequence joins TRBV5-8 and TRBJ1-2; D remains unclear. Sequencing was carried out using PBMCs. This CDR3 is CASSLIGPGDGYTF. The CDR3 nucleotides are TGTGCCAGCAGCTTAATCGGGCCCGGGGATGGCTACACCTTC.